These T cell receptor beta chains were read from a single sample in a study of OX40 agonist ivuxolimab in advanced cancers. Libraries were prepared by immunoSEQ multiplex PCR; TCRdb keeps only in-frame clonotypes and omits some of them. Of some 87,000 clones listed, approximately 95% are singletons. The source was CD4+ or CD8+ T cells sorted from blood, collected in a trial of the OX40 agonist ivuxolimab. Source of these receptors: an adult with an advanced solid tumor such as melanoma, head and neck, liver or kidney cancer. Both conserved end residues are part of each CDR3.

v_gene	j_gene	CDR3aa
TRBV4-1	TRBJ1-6	CASSQDVGSLSSYNSPLHF
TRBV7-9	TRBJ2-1	CASSPPSGSSYNEQFF
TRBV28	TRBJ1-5	CASSFLSRGIRGQPQHF
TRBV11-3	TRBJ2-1	CASSPRGREHYNEQFF
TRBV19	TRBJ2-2	CASSAWEGQLIGELFF
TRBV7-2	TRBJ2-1	CASSPSGRGGNEQFF
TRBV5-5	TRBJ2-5	CASRSSRTVQETQYF
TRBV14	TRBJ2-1	CASSPLGASRYNEQFF
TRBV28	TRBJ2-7	CASRRVGTSPSYEQYF
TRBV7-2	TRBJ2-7	CASSSRLSSGYEQYF